The 7 T cell receptor beta chains listed next were all sequenced from one sample in a study of blood T cell repertoires in COVID-19. Assay used: immunoSEQ multiplex PCR; TCRdb lists only in-frame clones, some missing. Of under 200,000 clones listed, over 70% are singletons. Sequenced material: PBMCs or T cells enriched from blood (not recorded which). The receptors derive from a woman in her forties with acute COVID-19.

V is TRBV28 and J is TRBJ1-2; D ambiguous. The CDR3 consists of 11 residues. V lost 5 bases and J lost 7, with 8 bases in between. CDR1 MDHEN and CDR2 SYDVKM come from the germline V gene. CDR3 DNA sequence: TGTGCCAGCAGTACCCCAGGTGGCTACACCTTC. It encodes CASSTPGGYTF.

The V call is TRBV2, the J call TRBJ1-5; no definite D call. The length of the CDR3 is 14 residues. The ends were cut back, 3 bases at V and 2 bases at J, with 8 bases in the middle. Germline V CDR1 and CDR2: SNHLY, FYNNEI. Here the CDR3 DNA reads TGTGCCAGCAGTGACAGGTCGGGCAATCAGCCCCAGCATTTT. Translation: CASSDRSGNQPQHF.

The rearrangement joins TRBV5-1 to TRBJ1-1; 7 positions match TRBD1. There are 15 residues in the CDR3. Germline V gives CDR1 SGHRS, CDR2 YFSETQ. Trimming cost V 4 bases and J 1 base; bases outside gene matches: 7. The CDR3, as DNA: TGCGCCAGCAGCCCCCCGACAGGGACGAACACTGAAGCTTTCTTT. As protein: CASSPPTGTNTEAFF. Based on the CDR3 plus reference TRBV5-1 and TRBJ1-1, the full variable domain is KAGVTQTPRYLIKTRGQQVTLSCSPISGHRSVSWYQQTPGQGLQFLFEYFSETQRNKGNFPGRFSGRQFSNSRSEMNVSTLELGDSALYLCASSPPTGTNTEAFFGQGTRLTVV.

The rearrangement links TRBV29-1 to TRBJ2-4; TRBD1 matches at 9 bases. After removal of 6 bases from V and 11 bases from J, the junction contained 14 bases not matched to a gene. CDR1 and CDR2 from the germline V gene are SQVTM and ANQGSEA. This CDR3 has 14 amino acids. In DNA, the CDR3 is TGCAGCGTAAAATTGGTGGGACAGGGAATGTTTCAGTACTTC. Translation: CSVKLVGQGMFQYF.

The chain uses TRBV19 and TRBJ1-2, with D possibly TRBD1 on 5 matching bases. There are 15 residues in the CDR3. The germline V gene encodes CDR1 LNHDA and CDR2 SQIVND (reference sequence). The V end lost 1 base, the J end lost 4 bases, and 13 bases lay between the germline ends. DNA for the CDR3: TGTGCCAGTAGTATAGGGGGCTCCACCGGCTATGGCTACACCTTC. Protein: CASSIGGSTGYGYTF. Drawing the rest from reference TRBV19 and TRBJ1-2, the complete variable domain is DGGITQSPKYLFRKEGQNVTLSCEQNLNHDAMYWYRQDPGQGLRLIYYSQIVNDFQKGDIAEGYSVSREKKESFPLTVTSAQKNPTAFYLCASSIGGSTGYGYTFGSGTRLTVV.

The CDR3 nucleotides read TGTGCCAGCAGCTTCGCCAGGAGCGGGGAGACCCAGTACTTC. This gives the protein CASSFARSGETQYF. This sequence joins TRBV5-6 and TRBJ2-5, with a tentative D call TRBD2 (6 bases). Germline V lookup: CDR1 SGHDT, CDR2 YYEEEE. The V gene lost 2 bases and the J gene lost 5 bases, with 13 bases spanning the gap. This CDR3 contains 14 residues.

The J gene is TRBJ2-5, the V gene TRBV9, with D unresolved. CDR1 and CDR2 (germline): SGDLS, YYNGEE. The CDR3 consists of 14 residues. Trimming removed 0 bases at V and 2 bases at J, with 8 bases between. The DNA for the CDR3 is TGTGCCAGCAGCGTAGCCGGTAGACAAGAGACCCAGTACTTC. Translating it yields CASSVAGRQETQYF.